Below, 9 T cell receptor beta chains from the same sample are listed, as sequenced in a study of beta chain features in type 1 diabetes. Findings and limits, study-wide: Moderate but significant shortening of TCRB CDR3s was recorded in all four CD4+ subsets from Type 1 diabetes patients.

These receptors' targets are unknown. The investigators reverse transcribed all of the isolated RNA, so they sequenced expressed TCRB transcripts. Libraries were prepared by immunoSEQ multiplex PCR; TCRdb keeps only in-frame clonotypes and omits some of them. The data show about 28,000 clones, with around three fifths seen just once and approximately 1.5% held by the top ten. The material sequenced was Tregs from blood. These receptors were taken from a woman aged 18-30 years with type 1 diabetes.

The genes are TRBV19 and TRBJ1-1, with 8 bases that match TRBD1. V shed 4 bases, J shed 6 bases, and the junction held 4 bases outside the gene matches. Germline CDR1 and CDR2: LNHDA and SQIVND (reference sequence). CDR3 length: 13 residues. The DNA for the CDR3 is TGTGCCAGTAGTAGACAGGGGCGGTCTGAAGCTTTCTTT. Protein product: CASSRQGRSEAFF.

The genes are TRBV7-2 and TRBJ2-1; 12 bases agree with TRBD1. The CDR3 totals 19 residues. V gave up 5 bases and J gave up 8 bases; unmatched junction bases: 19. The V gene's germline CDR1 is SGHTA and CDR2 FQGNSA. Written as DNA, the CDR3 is TGTGCCAGCAGCCTCTACCCCTTGGGACAGGGGGCACTTATCGATGAGCAGTTCTTC. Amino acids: CASSLYPLGQGALIDEQFF.

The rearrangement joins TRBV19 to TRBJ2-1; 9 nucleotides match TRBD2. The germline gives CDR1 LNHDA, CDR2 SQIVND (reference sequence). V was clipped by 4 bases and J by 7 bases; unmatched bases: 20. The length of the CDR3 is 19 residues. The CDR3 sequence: CASSRVTSGRYLVGNEQFF. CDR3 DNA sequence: TGTGCCAGTAGTAGGGTTACTAGCGGGCGATACCTTGTCGGAAATGAGCAGTTCTTC.

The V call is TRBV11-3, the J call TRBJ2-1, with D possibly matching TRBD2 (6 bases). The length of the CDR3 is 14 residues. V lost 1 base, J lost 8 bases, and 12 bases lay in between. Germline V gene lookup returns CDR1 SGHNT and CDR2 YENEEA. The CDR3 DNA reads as TGTGCCAGCAGCTTAGGCGGGACGGGAGATGAGCAGTTCTTC. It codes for CASSLGGTGDEQFF.

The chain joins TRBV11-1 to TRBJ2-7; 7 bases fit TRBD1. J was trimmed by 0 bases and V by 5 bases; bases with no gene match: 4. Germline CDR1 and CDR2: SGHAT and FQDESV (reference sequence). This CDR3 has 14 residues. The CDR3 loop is CASSPTGSSYEQYV. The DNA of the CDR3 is TGTGCCAGCAGCCCGACAGGGAGCTCCTACGAGCAGTACGTC.

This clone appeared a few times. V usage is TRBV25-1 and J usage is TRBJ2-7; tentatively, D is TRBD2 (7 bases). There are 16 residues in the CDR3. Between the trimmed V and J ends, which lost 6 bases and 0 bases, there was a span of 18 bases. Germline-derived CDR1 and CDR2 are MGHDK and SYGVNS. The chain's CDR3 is CASSGRTVYTSYEQYV. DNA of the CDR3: TGTGCCAGCAGCGGGAGGACAGTTTACACCTCCTACGAGCAGTACGTC.

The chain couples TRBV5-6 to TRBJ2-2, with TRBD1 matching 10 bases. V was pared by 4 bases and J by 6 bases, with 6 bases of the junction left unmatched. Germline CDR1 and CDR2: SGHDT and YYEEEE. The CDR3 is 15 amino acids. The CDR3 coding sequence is TGTGCCAGCAGCCCCGGGACAGGGGTCTCCGGGGAGCTGTTTTTT. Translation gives CASSPGTGVSGELFF.

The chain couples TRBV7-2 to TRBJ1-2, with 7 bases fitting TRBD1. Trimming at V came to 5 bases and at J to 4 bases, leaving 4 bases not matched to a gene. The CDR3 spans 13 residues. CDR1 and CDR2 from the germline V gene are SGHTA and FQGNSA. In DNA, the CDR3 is TGTGCCAGCAGCGCGGGACAGTCCTATGGCTACACCTTC. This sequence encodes CASSAGQSYGYTF. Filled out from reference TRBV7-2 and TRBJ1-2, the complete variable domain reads GAGVSQSPSNKVTEKGKDVELRCDPISGHTALYWYRQSLGQGLEFLIYFQGNSAPDKSGLPSDRFSAERTGGSVSTLTIQRTQQEDSAVYLCASSAGQSYGYTFGSGTRLTVV.

As DNA, the CDR3 is TGTGCCACCAGCAGAGAATCAGGAGGGGATGGGGTCTATGGCTACACCTTC. This encodes CATSRESGGDGVYGYTF. The chain joins TRBV15 to TRBJ1-2; possible D gene TRBD1, 5 bases. The CDR3 loop spans 17 amino acids. Looked up from germline, CDR1 is LNHNV and CDR2 is YYDKDF (reference sequence). V shed 0 bases and J shed 4 bases, with 18 bases lying between them.